The clone carrying this TCR beta chain was found a few times. Its matching antigen is unknown. TCRdb passed the reads through MiXCR, listing each CDR3 protein once. The data hold about 900,000 distinct CDR3 sequences, with around 32% observed a single time. This sample was taken from a study of T cell repertoires in cytomegalovirus infection. Study conclusions and caveats: CMV-specific TCR beta clonotypes restricted by HLA-C dominated the ex vivo response.

The input for sequencing was cultured CD8+ T cells from PBMCs, taken from culture after CMV antigen stimulation. The clonotype originates from a human donor in good health (CMV status not recorded). Some clones in this sample may be carry-over from other donors' samples.

CDR3 protein: CASSSSGGASYNEQFF. In DNA form, the CDR3 reads TGTGCCAGCAGCTCTAGCGGGGGGGCCTCGTACAATGAGCAGTTCTTC. The rearrangement uses TRBV7-8 and TRBJ2-1; 12 nucleotides agree with TRBD2. V shed 4 bases, J shed 4 bases, and the junction held 5 bases outside the gene matches. The CDR3 spans 16 residues. The germline CDR1 and CDR2 sequences are SGHVS and FQNEAQ.